This T cell receptor (beta chain) derives from a study of technical replicates of blood from several donors. Clones were sequenced by immunoSEQ multiplex PCR, and TCRdb holds only the in-frame ones, with some missing. Of fewer than 60,000 clones in the sample, 92% were seen once. This clone has only a few counts. Germline values: CDR1 SGHTA, CDR2 FQGTGA. This CDR3 contains 15 residues. The V and J ends lost 2 bases and 5 bases respectively, with 15 bases between them. This receptor was taken from a human donor in good health. Some clones in this sample may be carry-over from other donors' samples. The rearrangement joins TRBV7-3 to TRBJ2-5; perhaps TRBD1 as D (5 bases). Sequenced: PBMCs. This CDR3 reads CASSLAPGNWETQYF. CDR3 in DNA: TGTGCCAGCAGCTTAGCCCCAGGGAATTGGGAGACCCAGTACTTC.